These T cell receptor beta chains were read from a single sample in a study of siplizumab effects on memory and regulatory T cells. This table comes from immunoSEQ multiplex PCR, and its TCRdb copy is limited to in-frame clones, with some not included. The sample has approximately 60,000 clones, about 80% seen once; the top ten hold about 0.4%. The sequenced sample was memory CD4+ T cells sorted from blood. Source of these receptors: a human donor in good health. Both conserved end residues are part of each CDR3. A D gene is named only where the DNA matches it firmly. Part of the rows lack a size; the others show once, few, many or a class for expanded clones.

TRBJ2-2	TRBV27	NA	NA	CASSFGPTSNTGELFF	TGTGCCAGCAGTTTCGGGCCTACATCGAACACCGGGGAGCTGTTTTTT
TRBJ2-6	TRBV5-1	NA	NA	CASSFGGLTGANVLTF	TGCGCCAGCAGCTTCGGGGGGCTAACAGGGGCCAACGTCCTGACTTTC
TRBJ2-7	TRBV19	TRBD2	NA	CASRAGVEQYF	TGTGCCAGTAGAGCGGGGGTCGAGCAGTACTTC
TRBJ1-4	TRBV19	NA	NA	CASSPRGREKLFF	TGTGCCAGTAGTCCCCGTGGACGTGAAAAACTGTTTTTT
TRBJ1-1	TRBV9	NA	NA	CASSVVRGGAEAFF	TGTGCCAGCAGCGTAGTTCGCGGGGGGGCTGAAGCTTTCTTT
TRBJ1-1	TRBV5-1	NA	NA	CASSLRSNTEAFF	TGCGCCAGCAGCTTGAGATCCAACACTGAAGCTTTCTTT
TRBJ2-7	TRBV2	TRBD1	NA	CASSRTGYEQYF	TGTGCCAGCAGTAGGACAGGCTACGAGCAGTACTTC
TRBJ2-6	TRBV30	NA	NA	CAWSRTAGANVLTF	TGTGCCTGGAGTCGGACAGCTGGGGCCAACGTCCTGACTTTC
TRBJ2-7	TRBV7-9	TRBD1	NA	CASSLAGTGGYEQYF	TGTGCCAGCAGCTTAGCTGGGACAGGGGGCTACGAGCAGTACTTC
TRBJ2-7	TRBV2	NA	NA	CASSGEPYEQYF	TGTGCCAGCAGTGGCGAACCCTACGAGCAGTACTTC
TRBJ1-2	TRBV7-2	NA	NA	CASKLSMGGSYGYTF	TGTGCCAGCAAGCTTAGCATGGGTGGGTCATATGGCTACACCTTC
TRBJ2-3	TRBV9	TRBD1	NA	CASSNLDRTSDTQYF	TGTGCCAGCAGCAACTTGGACAGGACCTCAGATACGCAGTATTTT
TRBJ1-5	TRBV15	TRBD1	few	CATSPQGAINQPQHF	TGTGCCACCAGCCCCCAGGGGGCCATCAATCAGCCCCAGCATTTT
TRBJ1-5	TRBV5-5	NA	NA	CASSFGGSLEPQHF	TGTGCCAGCAGCTTTGGGGGTAGTTTAGAGCCCCAGCATTTT
TRBJ2-2	TRBV10-1	NA	NA	CASSDRAGGELFF	TGCGCCAGCAGTGACAGGGCGGGCGGGGAGCTGTTTTTT